These 7 T cell receptor beta chains originate from one sample sequenced in a study of blood T cells in healthy people across ages. A second PCR of 7 to 11 cycles used a sample-barcoded 5' primer and a J-beta primer mix. TCRdb reanalysed the 5' RACE reads using MiXCR and keeps one entry per CDR3 protein. The sample carries 1.5 million or so distinct CDR3 sequences, approximately 39% recorded once. Sequencing input: blood. The origin of the receptors is a woman younger than 30 in good health.

The chain links TRBV6-5 to TRBJ1-1, with D perhaps matching TRBD1 (6 bases). CDR1 is MNHEY, CDR2 SVGAGI, per germline. V was cut by 6 bases and J by 1 base, with 12 bases left in between. This CDR3 is 14 amino acids long. Written as DNA, the CDR3 is TGTGCCAGCAGAGCGGGACACTGGAACACTGAAGCTTTCTTT. Protein sequence: CASRAGHWNTEAFF.

This clonotype was seen only a few times. The chain employs TRBV6-2 or TRBV6-3 and TRBJ1-1; D possibly corresponds to TRBD1 (5 bases). V was pared by 5 bases and J by 4 bases, with 20 bases between. The germline V gene encodes CDR1 MNHEY and CDR2 SVGEGT. The CDR3 is made up of 16 amino acids. This CDR3 is CASSPRPGSEGTEAFF. The CDR3 DNA reads TGTGCCAGCAGTCCTAGGCCAGGGTCGGAGGGCACTGAAGCTTTCTTT.

The chain carries TRBV6-2 or TRBV6-3 and TRBJ1-1; 9 positions agree with TRBD1. Germline-derived CDR1 and CDR2 are MNHEY and SVGEGT. The CDR3 spans 19 residues. The V segment lost 6 bases and the J segment 3 bases; nucleotides outside the gene matches: 20. CDR3 protein: CASSPPGTGRRFDDTEAFF. The CDR3 DNA follows: TGTGCCAGCAGCCCCCCGGGGACAGGGCGAAGATTTGATGACACTGAAGCTTTCTTT.

This clonotype was seen only a few times. The CDR3 DNA reads TGTGCCAGCAGTCTCCCAGACAAGGGGGGCTACGAGCAGTACTTC. Its protein product is CASSLPDKGGYEQYF. V and J are TRBV6-2 or TRBV6-3 and TRBJ2-5, with D perhaps matching TRBD1 or TRBD2 (6 bases each). The last part of the DNA fits TRBJ2-7 better; the J call may be wrong. The length of the CDR3 is 15 residues. Looked up from germline, CDR1 is MNHEY and CDR2 is SVGEGT.

Only a few counts were recorded for this clonotype. This chain joins TRBV7-2 and TRBJ2-7; 7 positions agree with TRBD2. Germline V lookup: CDR1 SGHTA, CDR2 FQGNSA. There are 15 residues in the CDR3. The trim removed 3 bases at V and 2 bases at J, leaving 7 bases unmatched. CDR3 nucleotide sequence: TGTGCCAGCAGCTTTAGCTTGGGACTAACCTACGAGCAGTACTTC. It translates to CASSFSLGLTYEQYF.

This clonotype was found once. An end of the junction does not agree with germline; a read error may underlie this. The chain is built from TRBV29-1 and TRBJ2-1, with 7 nucleotides matching TRBD1. The DNA matches TRBJ2-7 better at its end, which makes the J call doubtful. The length of the CDR3 is 15 residues. Germline assignment: CDR1 SQVTM and CDR2 ANQGSEA. CDR3: CNVVNGQATYNEQYF. In DNA, the CDR3 is TGCAACGTTGTTAATGGACAGGCAACCTACAATGAGCAGTACTTC.

V gene TRBV20-1 combines with J gene TRBJ2-1; D is perhaps TRBD1 (6 bases). V was cut by 3 bases and J by 2 bases, with 14 bases left in between. Germline V lookup: CDR1 DFQATT, CDR2 SNEGSKA (reference sequence). The CDR3 has 15 residues. This CDR3 reads CSASRVGHAYNEQFF. CDR3 nucleotide sequence: TGCAGTGCTAGTCGGGTGGGACACGCCTACAATGAGCAGTTCTTC.